The T cell receptor beta chain described here comes from a study of spatial heterogeneity in lung cancer. Per the germline V gene, CDR1 is MDHEN and CDR2 is SYDVKM. Trimming stripped 5 bases from V and 2 bases from J, with 7 bases between. The CDR3 consists of 13 residues. This clonotype was counted ten times or more. What it binds is not known. In the library, each TCR cDNA molecule bore its own unique molecular identifier. TCRdb re-called the 5' RACE reads through MiXCR, storing one row per CDR3 protein. The data contain 13,000 to 15,000 distinct CDR3 sequences, 4.7% of them seen just once; the ten biggest clones take up approximately 20%. General study results and limits: Intratumoral expanded alpha and beta TCR counts were found to track tumor mutation counts. The estimated TCR-seq coverage of tumor T cells amounted to about 7.4% when looking at alpha chains and roughly 13% when looking at beta chains.

The time point was: sample taken at primary tumor resection. There were 72 donors, all of them untreated patients with early-stage non-small cell lung cancer. The TCR comes from a female donor with early-stage non-small cell lung cancer. V and J are TRBV28 and TRBJ2-1; a weak D match, TRBD1 (5 bases). The sequences come from lung tumor tissue, collected at surgery. CDR3 in DNA: TGTGCCAGCAGTCTGGACACCTACAATGAGCAGTTCTTC. It yields the protein CASSLDTYNEQFF.